This T cell receptor beta chain is from a study of blood T cells in healthy people across ages. This clonotype has more than one count but fewer than ten. The CDR3 has 15 amino acids. Trimming removed 10 bases from V and 1 base from J; junction bases left unmatched: 10. Germline assignment: CDR1 MNHEY and CDR2 SVGAGI. Through a sample-barcoded 5' primer and a J-beta primer mix, a second PCR was run for about 6 to 11 cycles. A minimum of 3 million CDR3-containing paired-end reads was obtained for each sample. TCRdb reanalysed the 5' RACE reads using MiXCR and keeps one entry per CDR3 protein. The profile shows about 570,000 distinct CDR3 sequences, roughly 28% of them singletons.

The chain joins TRBV6-5 to TRBJ2-4; 7 bases match TRBD1. Material for sequencing was blood. This receptor was identified in a woman aged 70-85 years in good health. The CDR3 is CATRPEGAAKNIQYF. The CDR3, as DNA: TGTGCCACCAGACCCGAGGGGGCCGCCAAAAACATTCAGTACTTC.